Below, 26 T cell receptor beta chains from the same sample are listed, as sequenced in a study of graft-versus-host responses after intestinal transplantation. Generated by immunoSEQ multiplex PCR, the TCRdb table keeps only in-frame clones and is missing some. The table records over 9,500 clones, 60% to 85% of them present only once. From the graft tissue, intraepithelial and lamina propria lymphocytes were released through processing. Sequenced material: ileum tissue, taken around 450 days after intestinal transplantation. The receptor source for this set is a human patient who received an intestinal transplant, so some T cells may come from the graft donor.

The gene calls are TRBV5-5 and TRBJ2-5; 10 bases are shared with TRBD2. V was pared by 4 bases and J by 5 bases, with 11 bases of the junction left unmatched. Germline-derived CDR1 and CDR2 are SGHKS and YYEKEE (reference sequence). CDR3 length: 16 amino acids. The CDR3 DNA reads TGTGCCAGCAGCGAGTTCAGCGGGAGGGGCGGTGAGACCCAGTACTTC. This encodes CASSEFSGRGGETQYF.

The genes are TRBV5-1 and TRBJ1-2; D ambiguous. This CDR3 has 15 residues. The V and J ends lost 3 bases and 0 bases respectively, with 12 bases between them. The V gene's germline CDR1 is SGHRS and CDR2 YFSETQ. CDR3 sequence (DNA): TGCGCCAGCAGCTGGTCCGGTAATACTAACTATGGCTACACCTTC. Translated, it gives CASSWSGNTNYGYTF.

The CDR3 here is CASSDPQGDEQYF. DNA for the CDR3: TGTGCCAGCAGCGACCCCCAGGGCGACGAGCAGTACTTC. The chain joins TRBV6-1 to TRBJ2-5; possibly TRBD1 for D (5 bases). The end of the DNA fits TRBJ2-7 better, so the J call may be wrong. CDR3 length: 13 amino acids. Germline lookup yields CDR1 MNHNS and CDR2 SASEGT.

The V and J genes are TRBV25-1 and TRBJ1-2, with D perhaps TRBD1 (6 bases). V was cut by 1 base and J by 3 bases, with 12 bases left in between. The length of the CDR3 is 15 residues. Germline V gene data show CDR1 as MGHDK and CDR2 as SYGVNS. CDR3 sequence (DNA): TGTGCCAGCAGTGAATGGGCAGGGGTCGACTATGGCTACACCTTC. Its translation is CASSEWAGVDYGYTF.

A few counts support this clone. The chain couples TRBV28 to TRBJ1-1; tentative D call: TRBD1 (6 bases). CDR1 is MDHEN and CDR2 is SYDVKM in the germline V gene. Trimming pared 3 bases from V and 4 bases from J, leaving 18 bases between. This CDR3 region has 16 residues. CDR3 protein: CASSFFVGRGGTEAFF. In nucleotides, the CDR3 is TGTGCCAGCAGTTTCTTTGTCGGCAGGGGTGGCACTGAAGCTTTCTTT.

The chain recombines TRBV5-1 with TRBJ2-5; D gene ambiguous. Germline V CDR1 and CDR2: SGHRS, YFSETQ. The CDR3 consists of 9 residues. The V and J ends lost 8 bases and 2 bases respectively, with 1 base between them. CDR3 loop: CASQETQYF. In DNA, the CDR3 is TGCGCCAGTCAAGAGACCCAGTACTTC.

Only a few counts were recorded for this clone. The chain employs TRBV14 and TRBJ2-5, with 11 bases fitting TRBD1. With the DNA end fitting TRBJ2-7 better, the J assignment may be wrong. The germline CDR1 and CDR2 sequences are SGHDN and FVKESK. The CDR3 consists of 15 residues. The chain's CDR3 is CASSQIGGTGGEQYF. DNA of the CDR3: TGTGCCAGCAGCCAGATCGGAGGGACAGGGGGCGAGCAGTACTTC.

Concerning this clone itself: At the DNA level, this CDR3 is encoded by other sequences in the same sample as well. The chain uses TRBV5-1 and TRBJ2-3; 7 positions match TRBD1. This CDR3 comprises 15 residues. The J segment lost 2 bases and the V segment lost 0 bases, leaving 3 bases of the junction unmatched. Germline CDR1 and CDR2: SGHRS and YFSETQ. The CDR3 bases are TGCGCCAGCAGCTTGGGACAGGGTTTCACAGATACGCAGTATTTT. Protein product: CASSLGQGFTDTQYF.

The J gene is TRBJ1-2, the V gene TRBV5-4, with 11 bases fitting TRBD1. This CDR3 has 14 residues. Germline V gene data show CDR1 as SGHNT and CDR2 as YYREEE (reference sequence). V was pared by 4 bases and J by 6 bases, with 5 bases of the junction left unmatched. CDR3 region: CASSGWDRGDGYTF. In DNA, the CDR3 is TGTGCCAGCAGCGGCTGGGACAGGGGGGATGGCTACACCTTC.

This chain connects TRBV7-6 to TRBJ1-1; weak D call: TRBD1 (5 bases). The V gene's germline CDR1 is SGHVS and CDR2 FNYEAQ. Trimming shortened V by 4 bases and J by 1 base, and 7 bases separated the two germline ends. The CDR3 consists of 13 residues. For the CDR3, the DNA is TGTGCCAGCAGCTCCCAGGGGAACACTGAAGCTTTCTTT. It specifies CASSSQGNTEAFF.

For this clone: Other DNA sequences within the sample encode an identical CDR3. This chain links TRBV7-8 with TRBJ1-4; D not certain. Germline V gene data show CDR1 as SGHVS and CDR2 as FQNEAQ. The V and J ends lost 2 bases and 3 bases respectively, with 10 bases between them. This CDR3 spans 15 amino acids. CDR3 protein: CASSLNSQSNEKLFF. The CDR3 region has the DNA TGTGCCAGCAGCTTAAACAGCCAGTCTAATGAAAAACTGTTTTTT. Together with reference TRBV7-8 and TRBJ1-4, the CDR3 gives the full variable domain: GAGVSQSPRYKVAKRGQDVALRCDPISGHVSLFWYQQALGQGPEFLTYFQNEAQLDKSGLPSDRFFAERPEGSVSTLKIQRTQQEDSAVYLCASSLNSQSNEKLFFGSGTQLSVL.

The chain combines TRBV2 with TRBJ1-6; D gene uncertain. CDR1 and CDR2 (germline): SNHLY, FYNNEI. Trimming stripped 1 base from V and 7 bases from J, with 14 bases between. The CDR3 consists of 16 residues. The CDR3 loop is CASSEDTQPLNSPLHF. The CDR3 DNA sequence: TGTGCCAGCAGTGAAGACACCCAACCTTTAAATTCACCCCTCCACTTT.

This rearrangement joins TRBV28 to TRBJ2-4; the D call may be TRBD1 or TRBD2 (6 bases each). In germline, CDR1 is MDHEN, CDR2 SYDVKM. Deletions cut 5 bases from V and 3 bases from J, with 20 bases between. There are 17 residues in the CDR3. The CDR3 nucleotides read TGTGCCAGCAGTCCTGACAGGAGGGCGGTGAGCAAAAACATTCAGTACTTC. The encoded protein is CASSPDRRAVSKNIQYF.

The V call is TRBV6-5, the J call TRBJ1-2; possible D gene TRBD1, 5 bases. The CDR3 totals 15 residues. In germline, CDR1 is MNHEY, CDR2 SVGAGI. V lost 5 bases, J lost 4 bases, and 17 bases lay in between. This CDR3 is CASSPVSGRSYGYTF. CDR3 bases: TGTGCCAGCAGTCCCGTTTCAGGGCGTAGCTATGGCTACACCTTC.

V gene TRBV10-1 combines with J gene TRBJ1-1; D unresolved. CDR3 length: 13 amino acids. V was clipped by 4 bases and J by 0 bases, with 6 bases between them. CDR1 is WNHNN and CDR2 is SYGVQD in the germline V gene (reference sequence). CDR3 DNA: TGCGCCAGCAGTGTCTCGATGAACACTGAAGCTTTCTTT. Its protein product is CASSVSMNTEAFF.

The chain carries TRBV12-1 and TRBJ2-3; whether TRBD2, the table's D call, matches the DNA was not checked. TRBV12-1 is annotated as a pseudogene. This CDR3 comprises 15 residues. The CDR3 loop reads CASSSAGDSTDTQYF. CDR3 DNA: TGTGCCAGCAGCTCCGCGGGGGACAGCACAGATACGCAGTATTTT.

The CDR3 loop is CARWDREQFF. In DNA form, the CDR3 reads TGTGCCAGATGGGACAGGGAGCAGTTCTTC. The rearrangement joins TRBV2 to TRBJ2-1; TRBD1 aligns across 8 bases. CDR3 length: 10 residues. J lost 10 bases, V lost 9 bases, and 2 bases had no gene match. Germline CDR1 and CDR2: SNHLY and FYNNEI.

This chain connects TRBV2 to TRBJ2-5; D not resolved. Trimming took off 7 bases at V and 1 base at J, with 7 bases between the two ends. Per the germline V gene, CDR1 is SNHLY and CDR2 is FYNNEI. This CDR3 region has 12 residues. CDR3 residues: CASKKGQETQYF. As DNA, the CDR3 is TGTGCCAGCAAGAAGGGCCAAGAGACCCAGTACTTC.

The chain has TRBV19 and TRBJ2-6; weak D call: TRBD1 (6 bases). The CDR3 is made up of 20 amino acids. Germline lookup yields CDR1 LNHDA and CDR2 SQIVND (reference sequence). V was cut by 3 bases and J by 0 bases, with 21 bases left in between. CDR3 DNA: TGTGCCAGTAGTATGGCGGACAGTGACACTGCCAACTCTGGGGCCAACGTCCTGACTTTC. Translating it yields CASSMADSDTANSGANVLTF. Based on the CDR3 plus reference TRBV19 and TRBJ2-6, the full variable domain is DGGITQSPKYLFRKEGQNVTLSCEQNLNHDAMYWYRQDPGQGLRLIYYSQIVNDFQKGDIAEGYSVSREKKESFPLTVTSAQKNPTAFYLCASSMADSDTANSGANVLTFGAGSRLTVL.

V usage is TRBV6-1 and J usage is TRBJ1-6; tentatively, D is TRBD1 (6 bases). V was clipped by 3 bases and J by 8 bases, with 8 bases between them. Germline V gene lookup returns CDR1 MNHNS and CDR2 SASEGT. The CDR3 consists of 13 residues. The CDR3 is CASSDRGYSPLHF. The CDR3, as DNA: TGTGCCAGCAGTGACAGGGGTTATTCACCCCTCCACTTT.

The V call is TRBV7-7, the J call TRBJ2-5; 9 positions agree with TRBD2. Trimming cost V 5 bases and J 3 bases; bases outside gene matches: 7. CDR1 is SSHAT, CDR2 FNYEAQ, per germline (reference sequence). This CDR3 spans 15 amino acids. Here the CDR3 reads CASSRSWTSEETQYF. CDR3 DNA sequence: TGTGCCAGCAGCCGATCCTGGACTAGCGAAGAGACCCAGTACTTC.

The V call is TRBV2, the J call TRBJ2-5; D is uncertain. TRBJ2-7 matches the DNA end more closely, so the J call is doubtful. CDR3 size: 14 residues. The germline gives CDR1 SNHLY, CDR2 FYNNEI. CDR3 bases: TGTGCCAGCAGTGGTGGGCTCAACCCCTACGAGCAGTACTTC. This encodes CASSGGLNPYEQYF.

The chain carries TRBV21-1 and TRBJ2-1; TRBD2, the D gene given by the table, was not confirmed from the DNA. TRBV21-1 is labeled a pseudogene. This CDR3 contains 15 residues. CDR3 coding DNA: TGTGCCAGCACCGTACGACTAGCGGGGGTGCATGAGCAGTTCTTC. Translating it yields CASTVRLAGVHEQFF.

The genes are TRBV7-9 and TRBJ1-2; D is uncertain. Trimming removed 1 base at V and 3 bases at J, with 9 bases between. The length of the CDR3 is 14 residues. The germline V gene encodes CDR1 SEHNR and CDR2 FQNEAQ (reference sequence). The CDR3 reads CASSLGRTDYGYTF. The CDR3 region has the DNA TGTGCCAGCAGCTTAGGCCGGACGGACTATGGCTACACCTTC.

The chain has TRBV25-1 and TRBJ2-5; tentative D call: TRBD2 (6 bases). Matching the DNA end better, TRBJ2-7 makes the J call doubtful. The CDR3 is 17 amino acids. Germline assignment: CDR1 MGHDK and CDR2 SYGVNS. CDR3 in DNA: TGTGCCAGCAGTGAGTACCGGGGGAAGGGTGGGGCCTACGAGCAGTACTTC. Its translation is CASSEYRGKGGAYEQYF.

The rearrangement joins TRBV6-1 to TRBJ1-2; 9 bases match TRBD1. This CDR3 region has 15 residues. V was pared by 5 bases and J by 5 bases, with 9 bases of the junction left unmatched. CDR1 and CDR2 (germline): MNHNS, SASEGT. The CDR3 DNA reads TGTGCCAGCAGTTCCCCGGGACAGGGAATTTATGGCTACACCTTC. Translating gives CASSSPGQGIYGYTF.